The rows below give T cell receptor beta chains drawn from one sample of a study of response to subunit inactivated influenza vaccine. In TCRdb, the RT-PCR reads were re-called with MiXCR into one record per CDR3 protein. The data show about 700,000 distinct CDR3 sequences, with about 14% seen just once and 6.5% to 8.5% held by the top ten. This specimen consisted of PBMCs from blood, obtained around two weeks before vaccination. The receptors shown here come from a man aged 45-65 years who received an inactivated influenza vaccine. Both conserved end residues are part of each CDR3. A D gene is named only where the DNA matches it firmly. The size of a clone is reported for some rows only, either as once, few or many, or as a class for expanded clones.

DNA,CDR3,D,V,J,size
TGTGCCAGCAGTGCCCAAGTGATGGGGGCTTCGGGTGAGCAGTTCTTC,CASSAQVMGASGEQFF,.,TRBV6-4,TRBJ2-1,.
TGCAGTGCTGTTACCGGGACAGGGAGCATCTACGAGCAGTACTTC,CSAVTGTGSIYEQYF,TRBD1,TRBV20-1,TRBJ2-7,few
TGTGCCAGCAGCTTAGTCGCGTTCGGGGAGCTGTTTTTT,CASSLVAFGELFF,.,TRBV7-9,TRBJ2-2,.
TGTGCCTGCAGCTCCCAGGTCGACAATGAGCAGTTCTTC,CACSSQVDNEQFF,.,TRBV9,TRBJ2-1,.
TGTGCCACCAGCAGAGATGTGGACCCGGGGGGAGATACGCAGTATTTT,CATSRDVDPGGDTQYF,TRBD2,TRBV15,TRBJ2-3,.
TGTGCCACCAGCAGAGGGGGTTTGAGCAATCAGCCCCAGCATTTT,CATSRGGLSNQPQHF,.,TRBV15,TRBJ1-5,once
TGTGCCAGCAGCTGGGAAGGGCAGGGGATGGCCTACAATGAGCAGTTCTTC,CASSWEGQGMAYNEQFF,.,TRBV5-4,TRBJ2-1,few
TGTGCCAGCAGCTTAGGTGACAGGGGGTTTCGGTACGAGCAGTACTTC,CASSLGDRGFRYEQYF,TRBD1,TRBV7-6,TRBJ2-7,many
TGTGCCAGCAGCTACGAGGGACTGAGTGTTTACAATGAGCGGTTCTTC,CASSYEGLSVYNERFF,.,TRBV11-2,TRBJ2-1,.
TGTGCCAGCAGTCCCGTGGGGGGCTGGAGTCGGGAGTCCTACAATGAGCAGTTCTTC,CASSPVGGWSRESYNEQFF,.,TRBV25-1,TRBJ2-1,few
TGTGCCAGCAGTATTCAGACAGGGGGCGGAAACACCATATATTTT,CASSIQTGGGNTIYF,TRBD1,TRBV7-2,TRBJ1-3,many
TGTGCCAGCAGCCAAGATAGCATCTTTATGAACACTGAAGCTTTCTTT,CASSQDSIFMNTEAFF,.,TRBV3-1,TRBJ1-1,.
TGTGCCAGCAGTTACTCGGCGGGGGCATCCTACAATGAGCAGTTCTTC,CASSYSAGASYNEQFF,.,TRBV6-2/TRBV6-3,TRBJ2-1,many
TGTGCCAGCAGCTTCACAGGGTTGGACGAGCAGTACTTC,CASSFTGLDEQYF,.,TRBV7-9,TRBJ2-7,.
TGTGCCAGCAGCTGGACTAGCGGGAGTATGAATGAGCAGTTCTTC,CASSWTSGSMNEQFF,TRBD2,TRBV12-3/TRBV12-4,TRBJ2-1,.
TGTGCCTGCAGCCCAAACAGGAAAAACTATGGCTACACCTTC,CACSPNRKNYGYTF,.,TRBV3-1,TRBJ1-2,.
TGTGCCAGCAGCCCCAGCGGGAGGACAGGTCCCCTCTATACGCAGTATTTT,CASSPSGRTGPLYTQYF,TRBD2,TRBV7-2,TRBJ2-3,few
TGCAGTGCTAGAGATGCTACCGGGCCAGGGGACGAGCAGTACTTC,CSARDATGPGDEQYF,.,TRBV20-1,TRBJ2-7,few
TGTGCCAGCAGCTTAGGGGTACTGAGGGGCACTGAAGCTTTCTTT,CASSLGVLRGTEAFF,.,TRBV7-9,TRBJ1-1,.
TGTGCCAGCAGCGCCAAGAATTGGGATCCTATGACAGGGAGGTACGAGCAGTACTTC,CASSAKNWDPMTGRYEQYF,.,TRBV11-2,TRBJ2-7,few
TGCAGTGCTAGAGGAGAGACAGGTCTCTTCTCCTACGAGCAGTACTTC,CSARGETGLFSYEQYF,.,TRBV20-1,TRBJ2-7,.
TGTGCCAGCAGCTTAGCGCCCCTAGCGGGCACCGGGGAGCTGTTTTTT,CASSLAPLAGTGELFF,TRBD2,TRBV7-2,TRBJ2-2,.
TGTGCCAGCAGTGGGCGGACAGGGAACACTGAAGCTTTCTTT,CASSGRTGNTEAFF,TRBD1,TRBV12-3/TRBV12-4,TRBJ1-1,many
TGTGCCAGCAGCCAACAACTTGGTCGGCGAGATGAAAAACTGTTTTTT,CASSQQLGRRDEKLFF,.,TRBV6-2/TRBV6-3,TRBJ1-4,few
TGTGCCATGGGGACTAGCGGGGCGGGCTCCTACAATGAGCAGTTCTTC,CAMGTSGAGSYNEQFF,TRBD2,TRBV10-3,TRBJ2-1,once
TGTGCCAGCAGGCCGGGGGGAGACTATGGCTACACCTTC,CASRPGGDYGYTF,.,TRBV6-6,TRBJ1-2,many
TGCAGTGCTAGAGCGATGGGAGGCCACGAGCAGTACTTC,CSARAMGGHEQYF,.,TRBV20-1,TRBJ2-7,.